This T cell receptor (beta chain) was retrieved from a study of glioma-infiltrating T cells. Broader study findings: Very few CDR3 sequences were shared between tissue and blood. Tissue-blood divergence was below expectation in non-neoplastic patients, above in gliomas.

Trimming removed 7 bases at V and 4 bases at J, with 10 bases between. Germline-derived CDR1 and CDR2 are LGHNT and FRNRAP. This CDR3 region has 12 residues. Comments on this clonotype: Antigen unknown.

TCR alpha and beta CDR3 regions were amplified from RNA using iRepertoire nested multiplex PCR. One-step reverse transcription and amplification started from approximately 100-400 ng of tissue mRNA or PBMC total RNA. A single record per CDR3 protein comes from TCRdb applying MiXCR to the multiplex PCR reads. Of 160,000 or so distinct CDR3 sequences in the sample, roughly two fifths were seen once. This TCR was recovered from a human donor with low-grade glioma or glioblastoma, undergoing nonglioma brain surgery, or in good health (not recorded which). This sequence joins TRBV12-5 and TRBJ1-1; the D is unclear. The sample was glioma tissue, nonneoplastic brain tissue, or PBMCs (not recorded which). The CDR3 here is CASVRDRTEAFF. In nucleotides, the CDR3 is TGTGCTAGTGTCCGGGATCGCACTGAAGCTTTCTTT.